Below are 29 T cell receptor beta chains sequenced from a single sample in a study of Ad26.COV2.S vaccination and SARS-CoV-2 variants (dated by TCRdb to the early 2020s). The treatment or condition label, read with the paper, signifies: roughly 20 received Ad26.COV2.S at low or high dose, single or two shots; about 5 received placebo; per-sample allocation not given. For vaccine and placebo recipients, the sequenced repertoires came from samples collected on day 63 after the first injection. The library relied on the immunoSEQ multiplex PCR assay. TCRdb mirrors the immuneACCESS table, restricted to in-frame sequences. Some clones are absent from its copies; in checked studies, under half trace to an unresolved V gene, and the reason for the others is unknown. The sample profile shows about 350,000 clones; more than 75% of them were found once. The top ten constitute roughly 3.3% of the sample. Sequencing was performed on peripheral blood, taken in a trial of Ad26.COV2.S vaccine versus placebo. Every receptor here comes from a person aged 18-60 years who received the Ad26.COV2.S COVID-19 vaccine or a placebo.

The chain links TRBV7-9 to TRBJ2-1; TRBD1 matches at 7 bases. The CDR3 runs 15 residues. J was trimmed by 8 bases and V by 2 bases; bases with no gene match: 9. Germline lookup yields CDR1 SEHNR and CDR2 FQNEAQ (reference sequence). CDR3 region: CASSLPGTGAHEQFF. CDR3 in DNA: TGTGCCAGCAGCTTACCCGGAACAGGGGCCCATGAGCAGTTCTTC.

The chain recombines TRBV5-4 with TRBJ2-7; TRBD2 might be the D (7 bases). CDR3 length equals 15 residues. Trimming removed 0 bases at V and 2 bases at J, with 12 bases between. The germline V gene encodes CDR1 SGHNT and CDR2 YYREEE (reference sequence). Here the CDR3 DNA reads TGTGCCAGCAGCTTGGGGTCGGGGGGCGCCTACGAGCAGTACTTC. Its protein product is CASSLGSGGAYEQYF. Using reference TRBV5-4 and TRBJ2-7 for the parts outside the CDR3, the full variable domain is ETGVTQSPTHLIKTRGQQVTLRCSSQSGHNTVSWYQQALGQGPQFIFQYYREEENGRGNFPPRFSGLQFPNYSSELNVNALELDDSALYLCASSLGSGGAYEQYFGPGTRLTVT.

The chain combines TRBV29-1 with TRBJ1-1; D gene unclear. V shed 0 bases and J shed 4 bases, with 12 bases lying between them. CDR1 and CDR2 (germline): SQVTM, ANQGSEA. The CDR3 totals 14 residues. The CDR3 protein is CSVEERGWGTEAFF. CDR3 nucleotides: TGCAGCGTTGAAGAACGAGGGTGGGGCACTGAAGCTTTCTTT.

In this sample, this clone turned up once. The V call is TRBV2, the J call TRBJ2-6; 10 bases fit TRBD1. The germline V gene encodes CDR1 SNHLY and CDR2 FYNNEI. V lost 4 bases and J lost 2; bases outside the gene matches: 5. This CDR3 has 17 residues. CDR3 residues: CASSGDRGMTGANVLTF. The CDR3 DNA is TGTGCCAGCAGTGGGGACAGGGGAATGACTGGGGCCAACGTCCTGACTTTC.

V and J are TRBV18 and TRBJ2-2; D remains ambiguous. The V end lost 6 bases, the J end lost 0 bases, and 11 bases lay between the germline ends. The CDR3 extends over 15 amino acids. The germline V gene has CDR1 KGHSH and CDR2 LQKENI. The CDR3 spells CASSQDGSNTGELFF. The CDR3 nucleotides read TGTGCCAGCTCCCAGGATGGATCGAACACCGGGGAGCTGTTTTTT.

For this clone: Other DNA sequences in the same sample also yield this CDR3. The chain couples TRBV12-3 or TRBV12-4 to TRBJ2-5, with a tentative D call TRBD2 (6 bases). The CDR3 spans 11 residues. V lost 3 bases and J 8 bases, leaving 7 bases between the germline ends. CDR3 in amino acids: CASSLEGTQYF. The CDR3 nucleotides read TGTGCCAGCAGTTTGGAGGGTACCCAGTACTTC.

This clone showed up just once. The chain uses TRBV4-1 and TRBJ2-1; TRBD1 agrees at 7 bases. Trimming cost V 5 bases and J 4 bases; bases outside gene matches: 11. The CDR3 runs to 16 residues. Germline values: CDR1 MGHRA, CDR2 YSYEKL. CDR3 sequence reads: CASSRGTGQRYNEQFF. The CDR3 DNA is TGCGCCAGCAGCAGAGGTACGGGACAGAGATACAATGAGCAGTTCTTC.

This chain joins TRBV2 and TRBJ2-5; 10 nucleotides match TRBD2. V gave up 7 bases and J gave up 1 base; unmatched junction bases: 6. Germline-derived CDR1 and CDR2 are SNHLY and FYNNEI. There are 15 residues in the CDR3. The CDR3 sequence: CASNRLAGVQETQYF. The CDR3 region has the DNA TGTGCCAGCAACAGACTAGCGGGCGTCCAAGAGACCCAGTACTTC.

This sequence joins TRBV19 and TRBJ2-7; D is perhaps TRBD1 or TRBD2 (6 bases each). The CDR3 runs 15 residues. Germline CDR1 LNHDA, CDR2 SQIVND (reference sequence). The V end was cut by 3 bases, the J end by 2 bases, with 14 bases between. The CDR3 loop is CASSMGRGGPYEQYF. The CDR3 DNA reads TGTGCCAGTAGTATGGGCCGTGGGGGGCCCTACGAGCAGTACTTC.

This clone occurred once. The chain couples TRBV6-2 or TRBV6-3 to TRBJ2-3, with 7 bases lining up with TRBD2. This CDR3 has 15 residues. The V gene's germline CDR1 is MNHEY and CDR2 SVGEGT. With V trimmed by 4 bases and J by 3 bases, 7 bases remained unmatched. The CDR3 sequence is CASSSAGGGTDTQYF. For the CDR3, the DNA is TGTGCCAGCAGTTCTGCCGGGGGAGGGACAGATACGCAGTATTTT.

The rearrangement uses TRBV6-2 or TRBV6-3 and TRBJ2-7, with TRBD2 as a possible D gene (5 bases). Trimming pared 5 bases from V and 3 bases from J, leaving 11 bases between. Germline CDR1 MNHEY, CDR2 SVGEGT. This CDR3 region has 13 residues. The chain's CDR3 is CASSRLTLYEQYF. Here the CDR3 DNA reads TGTGCCAGCAGTCGACTAACACTCTACGAGCAGTACTTC.

The chain employs TRBV5-1 and TRBJ1-5, with a possible D match to TRBD1 (5 bases). V gave up 3 bases and J gave up 3 bases, with 10 bases separating them. This CDR3 has 14 residues. Per the germline V gene, CDR1 is SGHRS and CDR2 is YFSETQ. In DNA, the CDR3 is TGCGCCAGCAGCTGGGACGGTGTCAATCAGCCCCAGCATTTT. This codes for CASSWDGVNQPQHF.

The chain combines TRBV7-2 with TRBJ1-2; D not resolved. The V end lost 3 bases, the J end lost 4 bases, and 9 bases lay between the germline ends. The CDR3 is 13 amino acids. CDR1 and CDR2 from the germline V gene are SGHTA and FQGNSA. The CDR3: CASSFTAVYGYTF. The CDR3 region has the DNA TGTGCCAGCAGCTTTACGGCCGTCTATGGCTACACCTTC.

The chain uses TRBV4-3 and TRBJ2-5; perhaps D is TRBD1 or TRBD2 (6 bases each). Trimming shortened V by 3 bases and J by 0 bases, and 20 bases separated the two germline ends. Germline V lookup: CDR1 LGHNA, CDR2 YSLEER. The CDR3 is 18 amino acids. CDR3 sequence reads: CASSQGLGGSLYQETQYF. CDR3 DNA: TGCGCCAGCAGCCAGGGGTTGGGGGGCTCCCTCTACCAAGAGACCCAGTACTTC.

The chain has TRBV28 and TRBJ1-6; 7 bases are a match to TRBD1. The germline CDR1 and CDR2 sequences are MDHEN and SYDVKM. The CDR3 contains 15 residues. V shed 2 bases, J shed 6 bases, and the junction held 4 bases outside the gene matches. The CDR3: CASSLGQAGNSPLHF. CDR3 DNA sequence: TGTGCCAGCAGTTTAGGACAGGCGGGTAATTCACCCCTCCACTTT.

This chain joins TRBV4-3 and TRBJ2-2, with D perhaps TRBD1 (5 bases). V lost 6 bases, J lost 3 bases, and 20 bases lay in between. The CDR3 extends over 17 amino acids. Germline lookup yields CDR1 LGHNA and CDR2 YSLEER. The CDR3 DNA is TGCGCCAGCAGAAAGGGCTCCACCCAAGGGGACACCGGGGAGCTGTTTTTT. This sequence encodes CASRKGSTQGDTGELFF.

The chain couples TRBV2 to TRBJ2-2; 8 nucleotides line up with TRBD2. CDR1 SNHLY and CDR2 FYNNEI come from the germline V gene. There are 16 residues in the CDR3. The V gene end was trimmed by 2 bases and the J gene end by 4 bases; junction bases not matched to a gene: 6. CDR3 DNA: TGTGCCAGCAGTGAACAAGCGGGAGCGACCACCGGGGAGCTGTTTTTT. Translation: CASSEQAGATTGELFF.

This rearrangement joins TRBV5-1 to TRBJ2-1, with 11 bases aligning to TRBD2. Germline CDR1 and CDR2: SGHRS and YFSETQ. CDR3 length: 16 residues. The V gene end was trimmed by 4 bases and the J gene end by 7 bases; junction bases not matched to a gene: 10. CDR3: CASSIRRLAGFNEQFF. DNA of the CDR3: TGCGCCAGCAGCATCCGTCGACTAGCGGGGTTTAATGAGCAGTTCTTC.

The chain joins TRBV5-6 to TRBJ2-5; tentatively, D is TRBD2 (6 bases). This CDR3 has 13 residues. Trimming took off 1 base at V and 5 bases at J, with 9 bases between the two ends. Germline V gene sequence: CDR1 SGHDT, CDR2 YYEEEE. The CDR3 nucleotides are TGTGCCAGCAGCTTGAGCCTAGCGGAGACCCAGTACTTC. Its protein product is CASSLSLAETQYF. The entire variable domain, with the rest obtained from reference TRBV5-6 and TRBJ2-5, is as follows: DAGVTQSPTHLIKTRGQQVTLRCSPKSGHDTVSWYQQALGQGPQFIFQYYEEEERQRGNFPDRFSGHQFPNYSSELNVNALLLGDSALYLCASSLSLAETQYFGPGTRLLVL.

The count of this clone is one. The DNA for the CDR3 is TGTGCCACCAGCAGAGAGGACTTCACTGAAGCTTTCTTT. It codes for CATSREDFTEAFF. The V and J genes are TRBV15 and TRBJ1-1, with D uncertain. Trimming shortened V by 0 bases and J by 4 bases, and 6 bases separated the two germline ends. The germline CDR1 and CDR2 sequences are LNHNV and YYDKDF (reference sequence). The CDR3 covers 13 residues.

V and J are TRBV12-5 and TRBJ2-7; no clear D gene. V gave up 3 bases and J gave up 3 bases, with 6 bases separating them. Per germline, CDR1 LGHNT and CDR2 FRNRAP. The CDR3 extends over 12 amino acids. CDR3 loop: CASGFQHYEQYF. The CDR3 nucleotides read TGTGCTAGTGGTTTCCAGCACTACGAGCAGTACTTC.

As DNA, the CDR3 is TGTGCCAGCAGTAGTCGGGGGGCGCGCGCTGAAGCTTTCTTT. Protein sequence: CASSSRGARAEAFF. V gene TRBV6-2 or TRBV6-3 combines with J gene TRBJ1-1, with D maybe TRBD1 (6 bases). Germline V lookup: CDR1 MNHEY, CDR2 SVGEGT. Deletions cut 5 bases from V and 6 bases from J, with 16 bases between. This CDR3 region has 14 residues.

The chain links TRBV29-1 to TRBJ2-1; D remains unclear. CDR1 and CDR2 from the germline V gene are SQVTM and ANQGSEA. CDR3 length: 14 amino acids. V dropped 3 bases and J dropped 2 bases, with 11 bases sitting between them. The CDR3 loop reads CSVDQGGPYNEQFF. DNA for the CDR3: TGCAGCGTTGATCAAGGCGGACCCTACAATGAGCAGTTCTTC.

The chain has TRBV18 and TRBJ2-6; no clear D. CDR3 length: 15 amino acids. Trimming pared 2 bases from V and 0 bases from J, leaving 5 bases between. CDR1 and CDR2 (germline): KGHSH, LQKENI. The CDR3 nucleotides are TGTGCCAGCTCACCAGGGCCCTCTGGGGCCAACGTCCTGACTTTC. Amino acid sequence: CASSPGPSGANVLTF.

The J gene is TRBJ1-1, the V gene TRBV19; D uncertain. This CDR3 has 12 residues. Germline assignment: CDR1 LNHDA and CDR2 SQIVND (reference sequence). Trimming removed 3 bases at V and 9 bases at J, with 11 bases between. The chain's CDR3 is CASSIRLGKAFF. The CDR3 region has the DNA TGTGCCAGTAGTATTCGACTAGGAAAAGCTTTCTTT.

This chain joins TRBV5-5 and TRBJ2-7; D gene unclear. CDR3 length equals 14 residues. Germline CDR1 and CDR2: SGHKS and YYEKEE (reference sequence). V was pared by 0 bases and J by 2 bases, with 9 bases between. This chain's CDR3 is CASSLEDTTYEQYF. The CDR3 nucleotides read TGTGCCAGCAGCTTGGAAGACACTACCTACGAGCAGTACTTC. The full variable domain, rest sourced from reference TRBV5-5 and TRBJ2-7, is DAGVTQSPTHLIKTRGQQVTLRCSPISGHKSVSWYQQVLGQGPQFIFQYYEKEERGRGNFPDRFSARQFPNYSSELNVNALLLGDSALYLCASSLEDTTYEQYFGPGTRLTVT.

The rearrangement links TRBV6-4 to TRBJ1-3; 8 nucleotides align to TRBD1. Germline-derived CDR1 and CDR2 are MRHNA and SNTAGT. This CDR3 has 15 amino acids. After removal of 5 bases from V and 0 bases from J, the junction contained 3 bases not matched to a gene. CDR3 sequence reads: CASSLQGDSGNTIYF. The CDR3 bases are TGTGCCAGCAGTCTACAGGGGGACTCTGGAAACACCATATATTTT.

This clone was counted a few times. This chain joins TRBV2 and TRBJ2-2; D may correspond to TRBD1 or TRBD2 (5 bases each). This CDR3 contains 13 residues. Germline V gene sequence: CDR1 SNHLY, CDR2 FYNNEI. V lost 5 bases and J lost 8, with 12 bases in between. This CDR3 reads CASSWDLRGELFF. Written as DNA, the CDR3 is TGTGCCAGCAGTTGGGACCTCCGGGGGGAGCTGTTTTTT.

This chain connects TRBV7-9 to TRBJ2-3, with D unresolved. CDR3 length: 15 amino acids. The V end was cut by 1 base, the J end by 3 bases, with 11 bases between. The V gene's germline CDR1 is SEHNR and CDR2 FQNEAQ (reference sequence). CDR3 amino acids: CASSLGFAQTDTQYF. The CDR3, as DNA: TGTGCCAGCAGCTTAGGCTTTGCCCAGACAGATACGCAGTATTTT.